Shown below are 16 T cell receptor beta chains from a single sample sequenced in a study of blood T cell repertoires in COVID-19. Data came from immunoSEQ multiplex PCR; TCRdb stores just in-frame clones and leaves some out. The sample has 200,000 or so clones; about 80% are singletons. Sequencing was done on a sample of peripheral blood. The receptors shown here come from an older woman with acute or convalescent COVID-19.

The rearrangement joins TRBV19 to TRBJ2-4; D gene ambiguous. CDR3 length: 13 residues. The V end was cut by 7 bases, the J end by 3 bases, with 10 bases between. The germline CDR1 and CDR2 sequences are LNHDA and SQIVND (reference sequence). The CDR3 region has the DNA TGTGCCAGTATAGGCGGTTTCAAAAACATTCAGTACTTC. It is translated as CASIGGFKNIQYF.

This clone has more than one count but fewer than ten. The rearrangement joins TRBV7-8 to TRBJ2-7; D is perhaps TRBD1 (6 bases). Trimming shortened V by 6 bases and J by 6 bases, and 15 bases separated the two germline ends. Germline CDR1 and CDR2: SGHVS and FQNEAQ. CDR3 size: 13 residues. The CDR3, as DNA: TGTGCCAGCAGTTCAGTGGGGGCGGGCGAGCAGTACTTC. Translation: CASSSVGAGEQYF.

The V gene is TRBV30, the J gene TRBJ2-7; TRBD1 might be the D (6 bases). This CDR3 contains 13 residues. Germline lookup yields CDR1 GTSNPN and CDR2 SVGIG (reference sequence). V was trimmed by 4 bases and J by 2 bases, leaving 12 bases between them. CDR3 in DNA: TGTGCCTGGACCCCAGGGGTCACCTACGAGCAGTACTTC. This encodes CAWTPGVTYEQYF. Full variable domain (outside the CDR3, taken from reference TRBV30 and TRBJ2-7): SQTIHQWPATLVQPVGSPLSLECTVEGTSNPNLYWYRQAAGRGLQLLFYSVGIGQISSEVPQNLSASRPQDRQFILSSKKLLLSDSGFYLCAWTPGVTYEQYFGPGTRLTVT.

This sequence joins TRBV6-6 and TRBJ2-5; 10 bases agree with TRBD2. Losses at the gene ends were 7 bases for V and 5 bases for J; bases not matched to a gene: 10. Germline lookup yields CDR1 MNHNY and CDR2 SVGAGI (reference sequence). The CDR3 is made up of 15 amino acids. The CDR3 region has the DNA TGTGCCAGCAAAGGCAGCGGGGGGGACCGCGAGACCCAGTACTTC. Amino acids: CASKGSGGDRETQYF.

The rearrangement links TRBV6-2 or TRBV6-3 to TRBJ2-1; maybe TRBD2 (7 bases). V shed 2 bases and J shed 13 bases, with 18 bases lying between them. This CDR3 is built from 14 residues. The germline V gene has CDR1 MNHEY and CDR2 SVGEGT. CDR3 nucleotides: TGTGCCAGCAGTTACAGGTCGGGGGGCCGCTCCCAGTTCTTC. Its protein is CASSYRSGGRSQFF.

The chain has TRBV10-3 and TRBJ2-7, with 8 bases that match TRBD1. V dropped 2 bases and J dropped 3; count of bases not matched to a gene: 12. CDR3 length: 17 amino acids. Germline CDR1 and CDR2: ENHRY and SYGVKD. Written as DNA, the CDR3 is TGTGCCATCAGTGAGCTACCGGGACAGGAGATTGGCTACGAGCAGTACTTC. It is translated as CAISELPGQEIGYEQYF.

The chain is built from TRBV5-5 and TRBJ2-2; tentatively, D is TRBD1 (6 bases). Germline CDR1 is SGHKS and CDR2 is YYEKEE (reference sequence). The CDR3 spans 15 residues. With 1 base removed from V and 2 bases from J, the gap between germline ends came to 9 bases. CDR3 coding DNA: TGTGCCAGCAGCTTGCTAGGGGGTAACACCGGGGAGCTGTTTTTT. Encoded protein: CASSLLGGNTGELFF.

The V call is TRBV5-1, the J call TRBJ2-7; the match to TRBD1 covers 8 bases. The ends lost 3 bases at V and 2 bases at J; junction bases unmatched: 4. Germline V CDR1 and CDR2: SGHRS, YFSETQ. The CDR3 contains 14 residues. DNA for the CDR3: TGCGCCAGCAGCTCCCTGACAGGGGCCTACGAGCAGTACTTC. Translated, it gives CASSSLTGAYEQYF.

The gene calls are TRBV7-2 and TRBJ2-4, with a tentative D call TRBD1 (5 bases). This CDR3 contains 17 residues. The V gene lost 2 bases and the J gene lost 1 base, with 15 bases spanning the gap. CDR1 and CDR2 from the germline V gene are SGHTA and FQGNSA. The CDR3 DNA sequence: TGTGCCAGCAGCTTAAGCAAGCCAGGGCTGGCCAAAAACATTCAGTACTTC. This gives the protein CASSLSKPGLAKNIQYF.

This clone was seen a handful of times. The J gene is TRBJ1-2, the V gene TRBV9; possible D gene TRBD1, 5 bases. Germline lookup yields CDR1 SGDLS and CDR2 YYNGEE. Trimming took 3 bases from V and 2 from J, leaving 8 bases between them. The CDR3 covers 13 residues. The CDR3 DNA reads as TGTGCCAGCAGCGGGCAGGGAAACTATGGCTACACCTTC. Its translation: CASSGQGNYGYTF.

The gene calls are TRBV6-5 and TRBJ1-5; 7 bases map to TRBD1. Germline trimming cut 9 bases from V and 2 bases from J; bases unmatched to any gene: 1. This CDR3 region has 12 residues. Germline CDR1 reads MNHEY; CDR2 reads SVGAGI. The CDR3 nucleotides are TGTGCCAGTGACAGGGGCAATCAGCCCCAGCATTTT. Encoded protein: CASDRGNQPQHF.

V and J are TRBV29-1 and TRBJ1-2; tentative D call: TRBD1 (6 bases). Germline V gene lookup returns CDR1 SQVTM and CDR2 ANQGSEA. V lost 6 bases and J 6 bases, leaving 11 bases between the germline ends. The CDR3 totals 11 residues. For the CDR3, the DNA is TGCAGCGTCCGGGGGGCTGATGGCTACACCTTC. It encodes CSVRGADGYTF.

The V and J genes are TRBV9 and TRBJ2-7; 7 positions match TRBD1. Germline CDR1 reads SGDLS; CDR2 reads YYNGEE. V gave up 0 bases and J gave up 3 bases; unmatched junction bases: 6. This CDR3 comprises 15 residues. Written as DNA, the CDR3 is TGTGCCAGCAGCGTAGACGGGGACAGTCTCTACGAGCAGTACTTC. Translated: CASSVDGDSLYEQYF.

This rearrangement joins TRBV6-5 to TRBJ1-1; no reliable D call. The CDR3 covers 15 residues. Trimming shortened V by 5 bases and J by 1 base, and 14 bases separated the two germline ends. Germline CDR1 MNHEY, CDR2 SVGAGI. The CDR3 loop is CASSSPSAANTEAFF. CDR3 nucleotides: TGTGCCAGCAGTAGCCCAAGTGCGGCGAACACTGAAGCTTTCTTT.

This clone appeared a single time. This chain connects TRBV7-3 to TRBJ1-1, with D unresolved. The length of the CDR3 is 13 residues. Germline CDR1 and CDR2: SGHTA and FQGTGA. The V end lost 5 bases, the J end lost 1 base, and 8 bases lay between the germline ends. The CDR3 spells CASSRIRNTEAFF. Written as DNA, the CDR3 is TGTGCCAGCAGCCGCATCAGGAACACTGAAGCTTTCTTT.

In its sample, this clone was seen a few times. V usage is TRBV27 and J usage is TRBJ2-5, with D hard to call. Germline V gene data show CDR1 as MNHEY and CDR2 as SMNVEV (reference sequence). Trimming pared 5 bases from V and 6 bases from J, leaving 16 bases between. The CDR3 length is 14 residues. The CDR3 reads CASSPPNSRQTQYF. The CDR3 DNA sequence: TGTGCCAGCAGTCCTCCGAACAGTCGTCAGACCCAGTACTTC.